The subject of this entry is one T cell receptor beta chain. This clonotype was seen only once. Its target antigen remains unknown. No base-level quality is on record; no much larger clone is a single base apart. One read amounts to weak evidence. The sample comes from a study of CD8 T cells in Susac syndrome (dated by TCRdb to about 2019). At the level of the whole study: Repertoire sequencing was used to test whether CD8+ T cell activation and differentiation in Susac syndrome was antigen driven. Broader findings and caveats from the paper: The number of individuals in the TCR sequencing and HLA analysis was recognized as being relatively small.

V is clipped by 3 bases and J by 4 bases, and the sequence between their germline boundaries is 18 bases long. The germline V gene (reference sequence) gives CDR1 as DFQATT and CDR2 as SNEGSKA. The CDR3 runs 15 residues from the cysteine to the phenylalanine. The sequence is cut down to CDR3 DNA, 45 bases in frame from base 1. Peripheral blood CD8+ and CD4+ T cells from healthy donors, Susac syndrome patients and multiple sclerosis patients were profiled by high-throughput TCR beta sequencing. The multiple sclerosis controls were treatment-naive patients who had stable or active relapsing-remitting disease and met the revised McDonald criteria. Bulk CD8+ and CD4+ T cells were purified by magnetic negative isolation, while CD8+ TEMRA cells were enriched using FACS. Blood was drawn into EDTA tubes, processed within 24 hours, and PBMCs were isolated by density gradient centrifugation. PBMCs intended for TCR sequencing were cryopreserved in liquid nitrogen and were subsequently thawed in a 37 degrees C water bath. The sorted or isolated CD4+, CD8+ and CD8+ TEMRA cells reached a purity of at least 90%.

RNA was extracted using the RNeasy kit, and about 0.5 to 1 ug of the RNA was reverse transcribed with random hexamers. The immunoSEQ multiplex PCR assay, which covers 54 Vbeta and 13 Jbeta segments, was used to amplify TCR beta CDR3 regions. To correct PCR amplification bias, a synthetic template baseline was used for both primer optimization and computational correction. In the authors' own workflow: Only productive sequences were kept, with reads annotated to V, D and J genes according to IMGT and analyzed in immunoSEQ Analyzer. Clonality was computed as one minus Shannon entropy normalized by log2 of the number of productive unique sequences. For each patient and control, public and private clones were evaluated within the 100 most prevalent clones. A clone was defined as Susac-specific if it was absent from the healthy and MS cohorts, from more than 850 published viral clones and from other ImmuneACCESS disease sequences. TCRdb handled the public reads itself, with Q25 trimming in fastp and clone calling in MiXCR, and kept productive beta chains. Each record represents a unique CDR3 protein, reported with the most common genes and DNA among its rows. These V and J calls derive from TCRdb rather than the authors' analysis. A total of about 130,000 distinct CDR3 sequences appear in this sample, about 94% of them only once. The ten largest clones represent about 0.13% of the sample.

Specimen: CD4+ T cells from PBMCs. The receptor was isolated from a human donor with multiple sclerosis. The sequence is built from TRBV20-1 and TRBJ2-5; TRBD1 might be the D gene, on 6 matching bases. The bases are TGCAGTGCTAGGGCGGGCAGGGGCGGCGGAGAGACCCAGTACTTC. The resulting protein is CSARAGRGGGETQYF.